Listed below are T cell receptor beta chains from one sample, sequenced in a study of identical twins. TCRdb processed the 5' RACE reads anew with MiXCR; each CDR3 protein has one entry. Of 1,800,000 or so distinct CDR3 sequences listed, about 30% are singletons. Sequences were obtained from cord blood. The source is a newborn girl in good health. CDR3s include the opening cysteine and the closing phenylalanine or tryptophan. The D gene is left open where the match is weak. Not all rows give a size; the values are once, few, many and, for expanded clones, a class.

v_call	clone_size	cdr3_length	d_call	j_call	cdr3_nt	cdr3_aa
TRBV2	-	16	TRBD2	TRBJ2-3	TGTGCCAGCAGTGAAGCGATCGCGGGAGGCACAGATACGCAGTATTTT	CASSEAIAGGTDTQYF
TRBV6-2/TRBV6-3	few	14	-	TRBJ1-2	TGTGCCAGCAGTTACGGCAGAAAAAACTATGGCTACACCTTC	CASSYGRKNYGYTF
TRBV7-2	few	14	-	TRBJ1-5	TGTGCCAGCAGCTTCGCCCACAGGGATCAGCCCCAGCATTTT	CASSFAHRDQPQHF
TRBV7-9	-	15	-	TRBJ1-2	TGTGCCAGCACCTACGCGGCAGGGGCCCTCTATGGCTACACCTTC	CASTYAAGALYGYTF
TRBV18	-	17	-	TRBJ2-4	TGTGCCAGCTCACCGCCACAGCTTTGGGGGGCCAAAAACATTCAGTACTTC	CASSPPQLWGAKNIQYF
TRBV28	-	17	-	TRBJ2-1	TGTGCCAGCAGTTTATTTAGGGTACCAAGCTCCTACAATGAGCAGTTCTTC	CASSLFRVPSSYNEQFF
TRBV6-5	few	16	-	TRBJ2-6	TGTGCCAGCAGTTACTCGAGAGTAGCTGGGGCCAACGTCCTGACTTTC	CASSYSRVAGANVLTF
TRBV25-1	-	15	TRBD1	TRBJ1-4	TGTGCCAGCAGGGCTGAAACAGGGGGATGGGAAAAACTGTTTTTT	CASRAETGGWEKLFF
TRBV20-1	-	16	-	TRBJ2-7	TGCAGTGCTAGAGATGTTAGCACAGGAAGCCTCTACGAGCAGTACTTC	CSARDVSTGSLYEQYF
TRBV24-1	many	15	TRBD1	TRBJ1-2	TGTGCCACCAGTGACCCAAGACAGGGCGACTATGGCTACACCTTC	CATSDPRQGDYGYTF
TRBV7-2	-	16	TRBD2	TRBJ2-5	TGTGCCAGCAGCTTAGCACGGCTAGCGGGGCTAGAGACCCAGTACTTC	CASSLARLAGLETQYF
TRBV4-1	-	16	-	TRBJ2-1	TGCGCCAGCAGCCAAGATACCTCCCAGCCCTACAATGAGCAGTTCTTC	CASSQDTSQPYNEQFF
TRBV6-4	few	17	TRBD1	TRBJ2-3	TGTGCCAGCCCACCACCGAAAACGGACAGGCAGGGGAATACGCAGTATTTT	CASPPPKTDRQGNTQYF
TRBV20-1	many	16	-	TRBJ2-4	TGCAGTGCTAGAGACCTGAGGGGGGTGCCCAAAAACATTCAGTACTTC	CSARDLRGVPKNIQYF
TRBV20-1	-	15	-	TRBJ1-1	TGCAGTGCTAGACGCTCCGGGACGGTGAACACTGAAGCTTTCTTT	CSARRSGTVNTEAFF
TRBV3-1	once	18	-	TRBJ2-6	TGTGCCAGCAGCCCGCGACTAGTGTCTCTCTCTGGGGCCAACGTCCTGACTTTC	CASSPRLVSLSGANVLTF
TRBV28	-	16	-	TRBJ1-1	TGTGCCAGCAGTTTTGGGAGGGGCGTTATGAACACTGAAGCTTTCTTT	CASSFGRGVMNTEAFF
TRBV9	-	17	-	TRBJ2-1	TGTGCCAGCAGCGCGGAGGGGCTAGGTTTCTCCTACAATGAGCAGTTCTTC	CASSAEGLGFSYNEQFF
TRBV5-6	-	13	-	TRBJ2-3	TGTGCCAGCAGCTTGGTATGGGGGGACACGCGGTATTTT	CASSLVWGDTRYF
TRBV6-5	-	14	TRBD1	TRBJ1-1	TGTGCCAGCAGTTATCTAGACAGGGGCGCTGAAGCTTTCTTT	CASSYLDRGAEAFF
TRBV9	few	13	-	TRBJ1-1	TGTGCCAGCAGCGTAGTCTCCGGGACTGAAGCTTTCTTT	CASSVVSGTEAFF
TRBV12-3/TRBV12-4	-	14	-	TRBJ2-3	TGTGCCAGCGACTCCCCGGTGGGGCCAGATACGCAGTATTTT	CASDSPVGPDTQYF
TRBV28	-	12	-	TRBJ2-1	TGTGCCAGCAGTACAGGACTTTATGAGCAGTTCTTC	CASSTGLYEQFF
TRBV25-1	-	15	TRBD1	TRBJ1-1	TGTGCCAACAGTGAAAGGGACAGGGCGGACACTGAAGCTTTCTTT	CANSERDRADTEAFF
TRBV7-9	-	17	TRBD2	TRBJ2-1	TGTGCCAGCAGCTTGAGACTAGCGGGAGGCAGTAGGAATGAGCAGTTCTTC	CASSLRLAGGSRNEQFF
TRBV5-1	-	14	-	TRBJ1-6	TGCGCCAGCAGCCCCAGGGTCGGCAGTTCACCCCTCCACTTT	CASSPRVGSSPLHF
TRBV28	-	14	-	TRBJ1-2	TGTGCCAGCAGTTCTACCCCTCCGTTCTATGGCTACACCTTC	CASSSTPPFYGYTF